Sequencing of this T cell receptor (beta chain) was carried out in a study of CD8+ T cells in alopecia areata. About the research overall: Tofacitinib administration to treated patients was oral, at 5 to 10 mg twice daily.

In germline, CDR1 is MNHEY, CDR2 SVGAGI. The V end was cut by 0 bases, the J end by 6 bases, with 15 bases between. CDR3 length: 15 residues. Extracted from the samples, RNA was reverse transcribed into cDNA to serve as the sequencing template. Some clones are missing from TCRdb's copy, which holds only in-frame ones; the method was immunoSEQ multiplex PCR. The sample contains around 290,000 clones, over 45% of which appear only once. This clone was detected many times. Treatment reported: oral pan-JAK inhibitor, 5-10 mg twice daily. Sorted populations comprised CD4+ and CD8+ T cells obtained from PBMCs.

This chain links TRBV6-5 with TRBJ2-7; tentative D call: TRBD1 (6 bases). This clonotype was sampled from a human donor with alopecia areata. The specimen was CD4+ T cells sorted from blood, collected at week 24, from a patient treated with tofacitinib. The CDR3 is CASSYSWQGISEQYF. CDR3 coding DNA: TGTGCCAGCAGTTACTCCTGGCAGGGGATCTCCGAGCAGTACTTC.